This T cell receptor beta chain comes out of a study of blood T cell repertoires in COVID-19. The overall study: Collection of acute and convalescent COVID-19 samples took place in the United States, Italy and Spain.

With 7 bases clipped from V and 6 bases from J, the junction kept 4 bases outside the gene matches. CDR1 and CDR2 (germline): MNHEY, SMNVEV (reference sequence). This CDR3 has 12 residues. In the original analysis: Estimation of nucleated cell counts was performed using reference gene primer amplification. Clones were read by immunoSEQ multiplex PCR, and TCRdb kept only the in-frame ones, dropping some. V and J calls and clone size are as listed in that table; D and trimming were resolved from the DNA. This sample carries approximately 69,000 clones, 60% to 85% of them seen once, and the ten largest clones take about 15%.

The receptor was isolated from a man in his 60s with acute or convalescent COVID-19. The sample comprised peripheral blood. The chain joins TRBV27 to TRBJ1-2; TRBD1 aligns across 8 bases. The DNA for the CDR3 is TGTGCCAGCACGTCAGGGGGCGATGGCTACACCTTC. It specifies CASTSGGDGYTF.